These 22 T cell receptor beta chains came from one sample sequenced in a study of fetal regulatory T cell absence and autoimmunity. Clones were sequenced by immunoSEQ multiplex PCR, and TCRdb holds only the in-frame ones, with some missing. The table records 85,000 to 100,000 clones, approximately 75% of them present only once. The sequencing sample was made of pancreas tissue. All receptors come from a male donor with IPEX syndrome.

This clone turned up a few times. This chain connects TRBV10-3 to TRBJ2-7, with a weak D call TRBD2 (6 bases). Deletions cut 6 bases from V and 4 bases from J, with 7 bases between. This CDR3 has 11 residues. The germline V gene has CDR1 ENHRY and CDR2 SYGVKD. The CDR3 spells CAIREGYEQYF. DNA of the CDR3: TGTGCCATCAGGGAGGGATACGAGCAGTACTTC.

J is TRBJ1-5 and V is TRBV19; D gene unclear. Trimming took 0 bases from V and 5 from J, leaving 11 bases between them. Per the germline V gene, CDR1 is LNHDA and CDR2 is SQIVND (reference sequence). The CDR3 length is 15 residues. CDR3 region: CASSIEKARHQPQHF. CDR3 coding DNA: TGTGCCAGTAGTATAGAAAAGGCTAGGCATCAGCCCCAGCATTTT.

The chain uses TRBV2 and TRBJ1-4; TRBD1 agrees at 8 bases. With 10 bases clipped from V and 0 bases from J, the junction kept 10 bases outside the gene matches. This CDR3 has 16 amino acids. Germline V CDR1 and CDR2: SNHLY, FYNNEI. CDR3 amino acids: CATSRDRKTTNEKLFF. CDR3 sequence (DNA): TGTGCCACGAGCAGGGACAGGAAGACAACTAATGAAAAACTGTTTTTT.

This clone was picked up a small number of times. The chain couples TRBV7-9 to TRBJ1-2; D is unresolved. The V end was cut by 0 bases, the J end by 2 bases, with 7 bases between. The CDR3 length is 14 residues. From germline, CDR1 is SEHNR and CDR2 FQNEAQ (reference sequence). CDR3 in DNA: TGTGCCAGCAGCTTAGCGGCGGGGAACTATGGCTACACCTTC. Translation gives CASSLAAGNYGYTF. The variable domain in full, with the rest retrieved from reference TRBV7-9 and TRBJ1-2, is DTGVSQNPRHKITKRGQNVTFRCDPISEHNRLYWYRQTLGQGPEFLTYFQNEAQLEKSRLLSDRFSAERPKGSFSTLEIQRTEQGDSAMYLCASSLAAGNYGYTFGSGTRLTVV.

The chain has TRBV9 and TRBJ1-4, with D unresolved. This CDR3 is built from 15 residues. V dropped 4 bases and J dropped 0 bases, with 10 bases sitting between them. The germline V gene has CDR1 SGDLS and CDR2 YYNGEE. CDR3 amino acids: CASSFNGATNEKLFF. Here the CDR3 DNA reads TGTGCCAGCAGCTTCAACGGTGCAACTAATGAAAAACTGTTTTTT. Combining the CDR3 with reference TRBV9 and TRBJ1-4 gives the whole variable domain DSGVTQTPKHLITATGQRVTLRCSPRSGDLSVYWYQQSLDQGLQFLIQYYNGEERAKGNILERFSAQQFPDLHSELNLSSLELGDSALYFCASSFNGATNEKLFFGSGTQLSVL.

The chain joins TRBV13 to TRBJ2-6; D not certain. This CDR3 comprises 15 residues. V lost 0 bases, J lost 0 bases, and 3 bases lay in between. Germline loops: CDR1 PRHDT, CDR2 FYEKMQ (reference sequence). The CDR3 protein is CASSLGHSGANVLTF. The CDR3 bases are TGTGCCAGCAGCTTAGGACACTCTGGGGCCAACGTCCTGACTTTC. Filled out from reference TRBV13 and TRBJ2-6, the complete variable domain reads AAGVIQSPRHLIKEKRETATLKCYPIPRHDTVYWYQQGPGQDPQFLISFYEKMQSDKGSIPDRFSAQQFSDYHSELNMSSLELGDSALYFCASSLGHSGANVLTFGAGSRLTVL.

The chain uses TRBV5-6 and TRBJ2-5, with 10 nucleotides matching TRBD2. The CDR3 covers 16 residues. Per germline, CDR1 SGHDT and CDR2 YYEEEE. The V gene end was trimmed by 4 bases and the J gene end by 1 base; junction bases not matched to a gene: 7. The CDR3 DNA sequence: TGTGCCAGCAGCGTCCCGGGACTAGCGCTCCAAGAGACCCAGTACTTC. It specifies CASSVPGLALQETQYF.

The V call is TRBV13, the J call TRBJ2-7; D might be TRBD1 or TRBD2, each matching 5 bases. V was pared by 3 bases and J by 3 bases, with 9 bases between. This CDR3 is 13 amino acids long. Germline assignment: CDR1 PRHDT and CDR2 FYEKMQ (reference sequence). CDR3 nucleotides: TGTGCCAGCAGCTTGGGACGAAACTACGAGCAGTACTTC. The encoded protein is CASSLGRNYEQYF.

V and J are TRBV27 and TRBJ1-1; possible D gene TRBD1, 6 bases. Germline CDR1 MNHEY, CDR2 SMNVEV (reference sequence). Trimming took 0 bases from V and 4 from J, leaving 27 bases between them. The CDR3 has 20 amino acids. CDR3 residues: CASSLSVGLNEDRWITEAFF. CDR3 in DNA: TGTGCCAGCAGTTTATCGGTGGGTTTAAACGAAGACAGGTGGATCACTGAAGCTTTCTTT.

The V and J genes are TRBV11-3 and TRBJ2-1; maybe TRBD2 (5 bases). The length of the CDR3 is 15 residues. V lost 1 base and J lost 7, with 14 bases in between. Germline CDR1 and CDR2: SGHNT and YENEEA. The CDR3 protein is CASSLGGLTTNEQFF. CDR3 DNA sequence: TGTGCCAGCAGCTTAGGCGGGCTTACGACGAATGAGCAGTTCTTC.

This clone showed up just a few times. The chain joins TRBV6-6 to TRBJ1-5; D unresolved. Germline V lookup: CDR1 MNHNY, CDR2 SVGAGI (reference sequence). Trimming stripped 5 bases from V and 9 bases from J, with 14 bases between. The CDR3 has 13 amino acids. The CDR3 DNA reads as TGTGCCAGCAGTACTCGGGGTTCCCCGCCCCAGCATTTT. Protein product: CASSTRGSPPQHF.

The chain recombines TRBV10-3 with TRBJ2-7; D is unclear. Trimming removed 0 bases from V and 7 bases from J, with 7 bases in between. The germline gives CDR1 ENHRY, CDR2 SYGVKD. The CDR3 is made up of 12 amino acids. The CDR3 coding sequence is TGTGCCATCAGTGAGTCTTTTGGAGAGCAGTACTTC. Translation: CAISESFGEQYF.

The V gene is TRBV10-3, the J gene TRBJ1-1; 8 bases agree with TRBD1. Per germline, CDR1 ENHRY and CDR2 SYGVKD. Trimming cost V 3 bases and J 0 bases; bases outside gene matches: 3. The CDR3 is 15 amino acids. The CDR3 sequence: CAISDRTGLNTEAFF. CDR3 sequence (DNA): TGTGCCATCAGTGATCGGACAGGGCTGAACACTGAAGCTTTCTTT.

This clone occurred a few times. The chain uses TRBV19 and TRBJ2-5; possible D gene TRBD2, 6 bases. The germline V gene encodes CDR1 LNHDA and CDR2 SQIVND (reference sequence). The CDR3 extends over 14 amino acids. V dropped 3 bases and J dropped 4 bases, with 12 bases sitting between them. CDR3 loop: CASSIRRGRETQYF. In nucleotides, the CDR3 is TGTGCCAGTAGTATCCGGCGGGGTAGAGAGACCCAGTACTTC.

The genes are TRBV19 and TRBJ2-7, with a possible D match to TRBD1 (5 bases). The V gene's germline CDR1 is LNHDA and CDR2 SQIVND (reference sequence). CDR3 length equals 14 residues. Trimming cost V 5 bases and J 0 bases, with 11 bases left between them. The CDR3 loop reads CASSLQGFSYEQYF. CDR3 nucleotides: TGTGCCAGTAGTCTTCAGGGTTTCTCCTACGAGCAGTACTTC.

This clone was seen a few times. Other DNA sequences in this sample translate to the same CDR3. The rearrangement uses TRBV20-1 and TRBJ2-3; D gene uncertain. CDR1 is DFQATT and CDR2 is SNEGSKA in the germline V gene (reference sequence). Trimming removed 4 bases at V and 0 bases at J, with 2 bases between. The CDR3 consists of 11 residues. CDR3 coding DNA: TGCAGTGCTACTAGCACAGATACGCAGTATTTT. This gives the protein CSATSTDTQYF.

V is TRBV7-9 and J is TRBJ2-7; possibly TRBD1 or TRBD2 for D (5 bases each). V was pared by 1 base and J by 4 bases, with 14 bases between. The CDR3 is 15 residues long. CDR1 SEHNR and CDR2 FQNEAQ come from the germline V gene (reference sequence). For the CDR3, the DNA is TGTGCCAGCAGCTTAGGTATCCTGGGGGAATACGAGCAGTACTTC. Its protein is CASSLGILGEYEQYF.

This clone was found once. V gene TRBV7-2 combines with J gene TRBJ2-1; D could derive from TRBD1 or TRBD2 (6 bases each). In germline, CDR1 is SGHTA, CDR2 FQGNSA. There are 19 residues in the CDR3. Trimming removed 2 bases at V and 3 bases at J, with 23 bases between. This chain's CDR3 is CASSLREIHRDSSYNEQFF. In nucleotides, the CDR3 is TGTGCCAGCAGCTTACGCGAGATACACAGGGACTCGAGCTACAATGAGCAGTTCTTC.

The chain recombines TRBV5-6 with TRBJ2-2; a weak D match, TRBD1 (6 bases). CDR3 length equals 16 residues. Trimming took off 3 bases at V and 4 bases at J, with 16 bases between the two ends. CDR1 is SGHDT and CDR2 is YYEEEE in the germline V gene. The CDR3 nucleotides read TGTGCCAGCAGCTACCGCCAGGGGTTCGGCACCGGGGAGCTGTTTTTT. This gives the protein CASSYRQGFGTGELFF.

This chain uses TRBV7-9 with TRBJ2-5; no definite D call. V was clipped by 2 bases and J by 4 bases, with 8 bases between them. The CDR3 runs to 13 residues. Germline lookup yields CDR1 SEHNR and CDR2 FQNEAQ (reference sequence). CDR3 in amino acids: CASSLITGETQYF. The CDR3 nucleotides are TGTGCCAGCAGCTTAATTACTGGAGAGACCCAGTACTTC.

The chain joins TRBV2 to TRBJ2-1; either TRBD1 or TRBD2 may supply D (5 bases each). The CDR3 totals 11 residues. CDR1 and CDR2 from the germline V gene are SNHLY and FYNNEI. The germline V and J ends were trimmed by 6 bases and 7 bases, with 7 bases remaining between them. CDR3 in DNA: TGTGCCAGCAGATGGGGGAATGAGCAGTTCTTC. Protein: CASRWGNEQFF. Filled out from reference TRBV2 and TRBJ2-1, the complete variable domain reads EPEVTQTPSHQVTQMGQEVILRCVPISNHLYFYWYRQILGQKVEFLVSFYNNEISEKSEIFDDQFSVERPDGSNFTLKIRSTKLEDSAMYFCASRWGNEQFFGPGTRLTVL.

This chain connects TRBV15 to TRBJ2-2, with 9 bases aligning to TRBD2. Germline CDR1 reads LNHNV; CDR2 reads YYDKDF (reference sequence). CDR3 length: 18 residues. Trimming removed 1 base from V and 3 bases from J; junction bases left unmatched: 9. CDR3 in DNA: TGTGCCACCAGCAGAGTCGCCGGGACTAGCCGATACACCGGGGAGCTGTTTTTT. This encodes CATSRVAGTSRYTGELFF.